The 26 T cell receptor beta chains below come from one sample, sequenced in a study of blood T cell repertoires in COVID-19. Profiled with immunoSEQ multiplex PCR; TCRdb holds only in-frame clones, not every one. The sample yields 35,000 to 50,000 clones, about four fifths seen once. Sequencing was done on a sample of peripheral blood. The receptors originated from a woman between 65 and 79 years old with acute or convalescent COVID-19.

As DNA, the CDR3 is TGCGCCAGCAGCTTTACTAGCTCTGGAAACACCATATATTTT. The encoded protein is CASSFTSSGNTIYF. The chain uses TRBV5-1 and TRBJ1-3; D uncertain. Trimming cost V 2 bases and J 0 bases, with 6 bases left between them. This CDR3 is built from 14 residues. Germline CDR1 and CDR2: SGHRS and YFSETQ.

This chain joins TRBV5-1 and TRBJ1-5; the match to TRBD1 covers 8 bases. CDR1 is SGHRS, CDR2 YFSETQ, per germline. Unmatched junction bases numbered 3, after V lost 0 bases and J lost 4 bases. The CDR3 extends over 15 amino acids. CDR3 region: CASSLGGTGNQPQHF. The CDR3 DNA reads TGCGCCAGCAGCTTGGGAGGGACAGGAAATCAGCCCCAGCATTTT.

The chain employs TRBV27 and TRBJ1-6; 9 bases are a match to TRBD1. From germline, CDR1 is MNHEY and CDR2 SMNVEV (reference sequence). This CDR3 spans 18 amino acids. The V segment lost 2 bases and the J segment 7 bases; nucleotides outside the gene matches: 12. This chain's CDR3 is CASSLSPVPGQGNSPLHF. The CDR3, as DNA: TGTGCCAGCAGTTTAAGTCCCGTCCCGGGACAGGGAAATTCACCCCTCCACTTT.

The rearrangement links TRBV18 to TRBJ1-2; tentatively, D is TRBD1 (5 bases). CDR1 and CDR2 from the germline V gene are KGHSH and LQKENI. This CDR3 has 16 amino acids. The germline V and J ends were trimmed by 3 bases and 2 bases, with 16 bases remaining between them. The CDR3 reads CASSPQKQGGNYGYTF. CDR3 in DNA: TGTGCCAGCTCACCCCAAAAGCAGGGAGGGAACTATGGCTACACCTTC.

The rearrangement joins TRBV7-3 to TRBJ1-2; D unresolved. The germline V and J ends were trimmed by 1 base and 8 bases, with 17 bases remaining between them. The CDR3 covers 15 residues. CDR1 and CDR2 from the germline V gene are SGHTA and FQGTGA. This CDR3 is CASSLNPGSIEGYTF. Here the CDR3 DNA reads TGTGCCAGCAGCTTAAACCCCGGGTCTATCGAGGGCTACACCTTC.

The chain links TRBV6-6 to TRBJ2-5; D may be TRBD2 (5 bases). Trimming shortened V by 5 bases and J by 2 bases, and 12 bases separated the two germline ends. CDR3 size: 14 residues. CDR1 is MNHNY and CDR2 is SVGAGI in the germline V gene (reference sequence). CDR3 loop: CASSPGITQETQYF. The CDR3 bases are TGTGCCAGCAGTCCGGGGATAACACAAGAGACCCAGTACTTC.

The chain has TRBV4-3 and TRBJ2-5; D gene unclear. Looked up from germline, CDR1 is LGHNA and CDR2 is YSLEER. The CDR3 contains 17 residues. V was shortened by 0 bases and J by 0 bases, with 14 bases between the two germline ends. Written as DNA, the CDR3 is TGCGCCAGCAGCCAAGAATCCCTGGGCAAGTACCAAGAGACCCAGTACTTC. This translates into CASSQESLGKYQETQYF.

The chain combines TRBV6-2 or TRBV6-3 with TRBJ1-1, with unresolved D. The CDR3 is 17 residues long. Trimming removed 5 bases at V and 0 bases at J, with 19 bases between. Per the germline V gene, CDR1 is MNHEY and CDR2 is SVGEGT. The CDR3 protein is CASSPGLARGMNTEAFF. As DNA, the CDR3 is TGTGCCAGCAGTCCCGGATTGGCTCGAGGGATGAACACTGAAGCTTTCTTT.

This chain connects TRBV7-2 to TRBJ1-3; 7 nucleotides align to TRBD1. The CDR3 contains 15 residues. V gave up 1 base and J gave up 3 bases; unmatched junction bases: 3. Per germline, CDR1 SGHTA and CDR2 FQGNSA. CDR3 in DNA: TGTGCCAGCAGCTTAGTGCAGGGGGGTGGAAACACCATATATTTT. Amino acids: CASSLVQGGGNTIYF.

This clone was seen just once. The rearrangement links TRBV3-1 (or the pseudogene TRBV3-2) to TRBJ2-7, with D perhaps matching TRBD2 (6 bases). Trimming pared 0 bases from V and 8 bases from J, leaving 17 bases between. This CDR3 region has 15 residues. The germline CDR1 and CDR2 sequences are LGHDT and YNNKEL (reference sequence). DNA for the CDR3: TGTGCCAGCAGCCAAGATGGGTGGGGCGGGGAGAAGCAGTACTTC. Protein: CASSQDGWGGEKQYF.

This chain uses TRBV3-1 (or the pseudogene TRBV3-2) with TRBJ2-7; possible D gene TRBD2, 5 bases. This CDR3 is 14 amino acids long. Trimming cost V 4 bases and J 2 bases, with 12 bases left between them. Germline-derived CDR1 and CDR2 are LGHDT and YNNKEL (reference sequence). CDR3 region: CASSPGISPYEQYF. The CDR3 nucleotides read TGTGCCAGCAGCCCCGGGATAAGCCCCTACGAGCAGTACTTC.

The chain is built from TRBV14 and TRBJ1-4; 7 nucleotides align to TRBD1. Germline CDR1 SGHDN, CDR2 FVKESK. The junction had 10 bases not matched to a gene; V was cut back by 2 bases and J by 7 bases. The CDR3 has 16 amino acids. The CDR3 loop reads CASSQYGTVTLEKLFF. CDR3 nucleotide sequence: TGTGCCAGCAGCCAATACGGGACAGTTACACTTGAAAAACTGTTTTTT.

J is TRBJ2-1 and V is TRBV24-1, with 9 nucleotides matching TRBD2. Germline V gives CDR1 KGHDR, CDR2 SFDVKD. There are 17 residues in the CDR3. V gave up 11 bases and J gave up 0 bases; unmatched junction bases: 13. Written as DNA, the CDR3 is TGTGCCAACCGGCAACTAGCGGGTAAACCCTCCTACAATGAGCAGTTCTTC. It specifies CANRQLAGKPSYNEQFF.

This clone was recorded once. Here the CDR3 DNA reads TGTGCCAGCAGCCCCGGGACAGGGGTGGTGGCCAAAAACATTCAGTACTTC. Translation: CASSPGTGVVAKNIQYF. This sequence joins TRBV7-3 and TRBJ2-4; 10 bases fit TRBD1. The trim removed 5 bases at V and 1 base at J, leaving 8 bases unmatched. The CDR3 extends over 17 amino acids. From germline, CDR1 is SGHTA and CDR2 FQGTGA.

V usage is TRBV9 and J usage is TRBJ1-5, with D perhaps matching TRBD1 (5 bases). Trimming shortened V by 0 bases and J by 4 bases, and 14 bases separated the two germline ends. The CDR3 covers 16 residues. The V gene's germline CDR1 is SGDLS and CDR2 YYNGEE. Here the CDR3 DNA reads TGTGCCAGCAGCGTAGTTGGGGAGGGACGGAATCAGCCCCAGCATTTT. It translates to CASSVVGEGRNQPQHF.

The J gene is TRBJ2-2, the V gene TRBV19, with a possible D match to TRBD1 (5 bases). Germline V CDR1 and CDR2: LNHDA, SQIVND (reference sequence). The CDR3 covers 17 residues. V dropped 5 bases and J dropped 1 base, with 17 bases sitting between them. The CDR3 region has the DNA TGTGCCAGTAGTCCTCCTAACGGCCAGGGGAACACCGGGGAGCTGTTTTTT. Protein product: CASSPPNGQGNTGELFF.

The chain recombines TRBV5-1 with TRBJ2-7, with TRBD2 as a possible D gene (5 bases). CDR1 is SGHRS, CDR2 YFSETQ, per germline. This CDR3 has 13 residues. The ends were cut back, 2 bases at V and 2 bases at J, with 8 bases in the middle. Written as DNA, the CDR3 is TGCGCCAGCAGCTTTTCAGCGGCCTACGAGCAGTACTTC. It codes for CASSFSAAYEQYF. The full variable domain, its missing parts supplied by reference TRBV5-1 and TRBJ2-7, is KAGVTQTPRYLIKTRGQQVTLSCSPISGHRSVSWYQQTPGQGLQFLFEYFSETQRNKGNFPGRFSGRQFSNSRSEMNVSTLELGDSALYLCASSFSAAYEQYFGPGTRLTVT.

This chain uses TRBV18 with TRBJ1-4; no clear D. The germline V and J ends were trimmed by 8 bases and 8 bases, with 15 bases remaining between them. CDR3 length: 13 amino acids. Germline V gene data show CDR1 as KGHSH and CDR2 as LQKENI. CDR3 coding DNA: TGTGCCAGCGCCGATGGAGGGTTGGAAAAACTGTTTTTT. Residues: CASADGGLEKLFF.

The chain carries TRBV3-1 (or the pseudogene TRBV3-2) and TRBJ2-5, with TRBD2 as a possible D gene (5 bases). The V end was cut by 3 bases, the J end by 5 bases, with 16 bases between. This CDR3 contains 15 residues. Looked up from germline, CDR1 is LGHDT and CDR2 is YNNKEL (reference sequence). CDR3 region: CASSQTPGMKETQYF. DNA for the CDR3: TGTGCCAGCAGCCAGACACCGGGAATGAAGGAGACCCAGTACTTC.

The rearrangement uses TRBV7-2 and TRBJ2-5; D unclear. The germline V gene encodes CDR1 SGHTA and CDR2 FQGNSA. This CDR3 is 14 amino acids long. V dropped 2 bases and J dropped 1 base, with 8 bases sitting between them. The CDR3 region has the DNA TGTGCCAGCAGCTTAACTTTACTCCAAGAGACCCAGTACTTC. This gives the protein CASSLTLLQETQYF.

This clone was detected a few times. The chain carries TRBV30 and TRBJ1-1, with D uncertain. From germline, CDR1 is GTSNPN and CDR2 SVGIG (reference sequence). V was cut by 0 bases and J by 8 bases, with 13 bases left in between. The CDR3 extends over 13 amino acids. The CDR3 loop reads CAWSVSLAPEAFF. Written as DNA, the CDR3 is TGTGCCTGGAGTGTCTCTTTGGCACCAGAAGCTTTCTTT. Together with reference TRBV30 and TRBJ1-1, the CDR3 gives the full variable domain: SQTIHQWPATLVQPVGSPLSLECTVEGTSNPNLYWYRQAAGRGLQLLFYSVGIGQISSEVPQNLSASRPQDRQFILSSKKLLLSDSGFYLCAWSVSLAPEAFFGQGTRLTVV.

The CDR3 region is CASSIDHVAGAYNEQFF. The CDR3 nucleotides read TGTGCCAGTAGTATAGATCACGTGGCGGGAGCCTACAATGAGCAGTTCTTC. The chain couples TRBV19 to TRBJ2-1; 7 bases match TRBD2. This CDR3 is built from 17 residues. After removal of 0 bases from V and 2 bases from J, the junction contained 7 bases not matched to a gene. CDR1 is LNHDA and CDR2 is SQIVND in the germline V gene (reference sequence).

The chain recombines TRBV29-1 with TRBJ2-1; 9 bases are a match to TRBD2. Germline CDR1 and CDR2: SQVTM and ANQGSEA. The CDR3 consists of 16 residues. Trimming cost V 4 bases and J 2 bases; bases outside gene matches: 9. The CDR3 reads CSVGGGRARTYNEQFF. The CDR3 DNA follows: TGCAGCGTTGGGGGCGGGAGGGCCCGGACCTACAATGAGCAGTTCTTC.

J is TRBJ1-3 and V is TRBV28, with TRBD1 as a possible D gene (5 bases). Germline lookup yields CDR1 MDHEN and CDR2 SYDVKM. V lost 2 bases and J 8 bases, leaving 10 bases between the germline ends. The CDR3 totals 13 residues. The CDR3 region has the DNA TGTGCCAGCAGTTTACAGGGTGCGGACACCATATATTTT. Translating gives CASSLQGADTIYF. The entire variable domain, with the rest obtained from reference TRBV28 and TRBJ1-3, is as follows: DVKVTQSSRYLVKRTGEKVFLECVQDMDHENMFWYRQDPGLGLRLIYFSYDVKMKEKGDIPEGYSVSREKKERFSLILESASTNQTSMYLCASSLQGADTIYFGEGSWLTVV.

The CDR3 sequence: CASSLGTSGRRTGELFF. For the CDR3, the DNA is TGTGCCAGCAGTCTCGGGACTAGCGGGAGGAGAACCGGGGAGCTGTTTTTT. The gene calls are TRBV28 and TRBJ2-2, with 15 bases identical to TRBD2. With V trimmed by 5 bases and J by 5 bases, 6 bases remained unmatched. Germline lookup yields CDR1 MDHEN and CDR2 SYDVKM. This CDR3 contains 17 residues.

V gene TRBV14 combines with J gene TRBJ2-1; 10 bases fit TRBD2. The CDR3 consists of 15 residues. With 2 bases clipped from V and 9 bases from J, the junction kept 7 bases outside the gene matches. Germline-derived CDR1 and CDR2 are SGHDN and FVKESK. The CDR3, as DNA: TGTGCCAGCAGCCAACGGCTAGCGGGAGTTGTTGAGCAGTTCTTC. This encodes CASSQRLAGVVEQFF.